The subject of this entry is one T cell receptor beta chain. No antigen is known for it. The data derive from a study of T cell repertoires in cytomegalovirus infection. CDR1 and CDR2 (germline): MGHRA, YSYEKL. The ends lost 1 base at V and 5 bases at J; junction bases unmatched: 3. There are 15 residues in the CDR3. From the reads, TCRdb called clonotypes with MiXCR, one entry per CDR3 protein. The data hold hundreds of thousands of distinct CDR3 sequences, with about 30% observed a single time. Whole-study results and caveats: HLA-C-restricted CMV-specific TCR beta clonotypes were dominant in the ex vivo response.

This receptor was identified in a human donor in good health (CMV status not recorded). Some clones in this sample may be carry-over from other donors' samples. Sequencing was performed on cultured CD8+ T cells from PBMCs, taken from culture after CMV antigen stimulation. This chain uses TRBV4-1 with TRBJ1-5, with 9 bases fitting TRBD1. The CDR3 here is CASSQVTGGYQPQHF. Written as DNA, the CDR3 is TGCGCCAGCAGCCAAGTTACAGGGGGCTATCAGCCCCAGCATTTT.